These 12 T cell receptor beta chains share one sample of origin, sequenced in a study of T cell clones after liver transplantation (dated by TCRdb to between 2018 and 2021). Receptor amplification or capture employed the immunoSEQ multiplex PCR assay. TCRdb stores this immuneACCESS table with in-frame sequences only. Part of the clones is absent; in the studies checked, under half of the shortfall reflects unresolved V genes, and no reason is known for the rest. Present in this sample are 60,000 or so clones, 71% of which were seen just once. Approximately 15% of the sample belongs to the ten largest clones. The time point label of this sample denotes: pre-transplant. This material consisted of CD4+ T cells from blood, taken before liver transplant. The receptors here all came from a human donor who received a liver transplant.

Remarks on this clone: This sample includes further DNA sequences coding for the same CDR3. This chain joins TRBV4-2 and TRBJ2-5, with TRBD2 identical over 9 bases. This CDR3 has 15 residues. The V gene's germline CDR1 is LGHNA and CDR2 YNFKEQ. J was trimmed by 3 bases and V by 1 base; bases with no gene match: 3. The CDR3 nucleotides are TGTGCCAGCAGCCAAGTACCTAGCGGGGAAGAGACCCAGTACTTC. Translating it yields CASSQVPSGEETQYF.

The chain links TRBV6-1 to TRBJ2-7; TRBD1 aligns across 8 bases. With 2 bases clipped from V and 5 bases from J, the junction kept 8 bases outside the gene matches. Per the germline V gene, CDR1 is MNHNS and CDR2 is SASEGT. The CDR3 is 15 amino acids. The CDR3, as DNA: TGTGCCAGCAGTGAAATGTTACAGGGGGTGCACGAGCAGTACTTC. Protein: CASSEMLQGVHEQYF.

The chain has TRBV29-1 and TRBJ2-1, with D perhaps TRBD2 (6 bases). Trimming stripped 6 bases from V and 5 bases from J, with 14 bases between. The CDR3 has 13 amino acids. Per the germline V gene, CDR1 is SQVTM and CDR2 is ANQGSEA. CDR3 DNA: TGCAGCGTGAAGGGCAGGGAGGACAATGAGCAGTTCTTC. It codes for CSVKGREDNEQFF.

The J gene is TRBJ1-2, the V gene TRBV29-1; 9 positions match TRBD1. The CDR3 sequence is 13 residues long. Germline V lookup: CDR1 SQVTM, CDR2 ANQGSEA. The J segment lost 4 bases and the V segment lost 3 bases, leaving 3 bases of the junction unmatched. The CDR3 DNA reads TGCAGCGTTGATCTGACAGGGGGCTATGGCTACACCTTC. This encodes CSVDLTGGYGYTF.

The chain links TRBV28 to TRBJ1-2; 8 nucleotides line up with TRBD1. The germline V gene has CDR1 MDHEN and CDR2 SYDVKM. The trim removed 2 bases at V and 4 bases at J, leaving 9 bases unmatched. This CDR3 contains 16 residues. The CDR3 nucleotides are TGTGCCAGCAGTTTACCGGCAGGGGGCAGGATCTATGGCTACACCTTC. It specifies CASSLPAGGRIYGYTF.

The chain carries TRBV5-1 and TRBJ1-4; the D gene is possibly TRBD1 (5 bases). The CDR3 totals 13 residues. Germline V CDR1 and CDR2: SGHRS, YFSETQ. Trimming pared 1 base from V and 8 bases from J, leaving 9 bases between. CDR3: CASSLSRGEKLFF. Here the CDR3 DNA reads TGCGCCAGCAGCTTGTCTCGGGGGGAAAAACTGTTTTTT.

The CDR3: CASSSPDSPLHF. For the CDR3, the DNA is TGTGCCAGCAGTTCCCCGGATTCACCCCTCCACTTT. The chain employs TRBV28 and TRBJ1-6; no definite D call. Germline CDR1 reads MDHEN; CDR2 reads SYDVKM. The V gene lost 4 bases and the J gene lost 8 bases, with 6 bases spanning the gap. CDR3 length: 12 amino acids.

In this sample, this clone turned up once. The rearrangement uses TRBV19 and TRBJ2-7; 7 bases match TRBD1. The CDR3 length is 12 residues. With 3 bases clipped from V and 11 bases from J, the junction kept 7 bases outside the gene matches. The germline CDR1 and CDR2 sequences are LNHDA and SQIVND (reference sequence). CDR3 bases: TGTGCCAGTAGTATTCTAACAGGGGAGAAGTACTTC. It yields the protein CASSILTGEKYF.

The rearrangement links TRBV6-5 to TRBJ2-7; D call uncertain. CDR3 length equals 14 residues. With 4 bases removed from V and 0 bases from J, the gap between germline ends came to 10 bases. Germline CDR1 is MNHEY and CDR2 is SVGAGI. The CDR3 loop reads CASSSGSGSYEQYF. In DNA, the CDR3 is TGTGCCAGCAGTTCCGGGTCCGGCTCCTACGAGCAGTACTTC.

CDR3 protein: CASSFWSQVGDEQYF. DNA of the CDR3: TGTGCCAGCAGTTTTTGGTCGCAAGTCGGTGACGAGCAGTACTTC. V and J are TRBV6-1 and TRBJ2-7; D not certain. Trimming removed 5 bases at V and 5 bases at J, with 19 bases between. From germline, CDR1 is MNHNS and CDR2 SASEGT. This CDR3 has 15 residues.

This clone was recorded once. The chain carries TRBV28 and TRBJ1-5, with 9 bases aligning to TRBD1. V lost 6 bases to trimming and J lost 3 bases; unmatched junction nucleotides: 6. The CDR3 has 15 residues. The germline V gene has CDR1 MDHEN and CDR2 SYDVKM. CDR3 amino acids: CASRSGQGFNQPQHF. DNA of the CDR3: TGTGCCAGCAGATCAGGACAGGGGTTCAATCAGCCCCAGCATTTT.

The V and J genes are TRBV6-1 and TRBJ2-3; D perhaps matches TRBD1 (5 bases). Germline-derived CDR1 and CDR2 are MNHNS and SASEGT. CDR3 size: 12 residues. Trimming left V 8 bases short and J 4 bases short, with 10 bases between. The CDR3 DNA reads TGTGCCAGCGCTAGGGGCCCAGATACGCAGTATTTT. It is translated as CASARGPDTQYF.